These 7 T cell receptor beta chains originate from one sample sequenced in a study of identical twins. Each CDR3 protein gets one entry after TCRdb re-called the 5' RACE reads with MiXCR. Altogether about 280,000 distinct CDR3 sequences are present, more than 6.5% being singletons, with the ten largest covering approximately 2%. The same sample was also studied in work on yellow fever vaccine responses in identical twins.

Specimen: memory (CD45RO+) T cells sorted from blood. These receptors all stem from a young woman in good health.

The chain recombines TRBV28 with TRBJ2-1; 13 positions match TRBD2. The CDR3 has 16 residues. The ends lost 6 bases at V and 6 bases at J; junction bases unmatched: 8. Germline V gene sequence: CDR1 MDHEN, CDR2 SYDVKM. The CDR3 reads CASRPTTSGRANEQFF. Here the CDR3 DNA reads TGTGCCAGCAGGCCCACAACTAGCGGGAGGGCCAATGAGCAGTTCTTC.

This clonotype has at least ten counts. The rearrangement uses TRBV25-1 and TRBJ2-3; D is uncertain. Germline lookup yields CDR1 MGHDK and CDR2 SYGVNS. The CDR3 is 16 residues long. Trimming cost V 3 bases and J 2 bases, with 15 bases left between them. This CDR3 reads CASSELAIRDTDTQYF. CDR3 nucleotides: TGTGCCAGCAGTGAGCTTGCGATAAGGGACACAGATACGCAGTATTTT.

This clonotype was seen repeatedly, ten times or more. The V gene is TRBV5-1, the J gene TRBJ2-7; D gene uncertain. The germline V gene has CDR1 SGHRS and CDR2 YFSETQ. Trimming removed 1 base at V and 3 bases at J, with 14 bases between. The CDR3 runs 15 residues. In DNA, the CDR3 is TGCGCCAGCAGCTTGTGGGTCAGCCAATACTACGAGCAGTACGTC. Its protein is CASSLWVSQYYEQYV.

This sequence joins TRBV9 and TRBJ1-1, with D perhaps TRBD1 (6 bases). This CDR3 has 15 amino acids. Trimming cost V 0 bases and J 0 bases, with 9 bases left between them. CDR1 SGDLS and CDR2 YYNGEE come from the germline V gene. CDR3 residues: CASSVGDRLNTEAFF. CDR3 DNA: TGTGCCAGCAGCGTAGGCGACAGGCTGAACACTGAAGCTTTCTTT.

This clonotype was found many times. The DNA of the CDR3 is TGTGCCAGCAGCAGTCCGAACAGGTTCACTGAAGCTTTCTTT. It encodes CASSSPNRFTEAFF. The chain couples TRBV27 to TRBJ1-1, with D maybe TRBD1 (5 bases). Between the trimmed V and J ends, which lost 6 bases and 4 bases, there was a span of 15 bases. Germline V CDR1 and CDR2: MNHEY, SMNVEV (reference sequence). The CDR3 spans 14 residues.

This clonotype was observed at least ten times. The chain uses TRBV7-2 and TRBJ2-1; D perhaps matches TRBD2 (5 bases). The CDR3 loop spans 15 amino acids. CDR1 and CDR2 (germline): SGHTA, FQGNSA. Trimming cost V 3 bases and J 0 bases, with 9 bases left between them. The CDR3 bases are TGTGCCAGCAGCTTGATGGGGAGCTCCTACAATGAGCAGTTCTTC. Translating it yields CASSLMGSSYNEQFF.

In this sample, this clonotype turned up many times. The chain employs TRBV12-3 or TRBV12-4 and TRBJ2-3; D remains ambiguous. The CDR3 spans 12 residues. The V and J ends lost 4 bases and 11 bases respectively, with 13 bases between them. CDR3 in amino acids: CASSSGLVKQYF. For the CDR3, the DNA is TGTGCCAGCAGTTCGGGCCTCGTGAAGCAGTATTTT.